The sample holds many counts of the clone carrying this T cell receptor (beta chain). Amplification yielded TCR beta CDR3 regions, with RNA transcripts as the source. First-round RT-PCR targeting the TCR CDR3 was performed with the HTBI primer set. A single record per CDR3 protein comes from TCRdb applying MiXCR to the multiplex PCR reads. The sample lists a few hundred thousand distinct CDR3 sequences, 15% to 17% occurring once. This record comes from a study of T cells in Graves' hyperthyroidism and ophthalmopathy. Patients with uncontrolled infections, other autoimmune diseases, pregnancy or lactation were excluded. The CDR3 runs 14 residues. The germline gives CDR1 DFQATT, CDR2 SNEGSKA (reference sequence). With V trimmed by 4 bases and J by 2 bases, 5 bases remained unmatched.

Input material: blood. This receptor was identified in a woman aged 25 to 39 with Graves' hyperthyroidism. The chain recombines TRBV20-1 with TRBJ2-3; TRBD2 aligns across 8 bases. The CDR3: CSATGGEPTDTQYF. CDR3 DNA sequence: TGCAGTGCTACGGGGGGGGAGCCCACAGATACGCAGTATTTT.